A single sample gave rise to the 26 T cell receptor beta chains below, sequenced in a study of tumor-infiltrating lymphocytes in primary liver carcinoma. Researchers drew blood RNA from unsorted whole blood and extracted germline DNA as well. TCR beta cDNA was reverse-transcribed from 450 to 500 ng of total RNA. The reaction used a constant-region primer and ProtoScript II reverse transcriptase. Slightly modified ARM-PCR, run as three nested multiplex PCR rounds, produced the TCR beta libraries. Forward primers for TRBV1-TRBV30 and a C-beta reverse primer served the first two PCR rounds, at around 9 cycles each. Each CDR3 protein is one row after TCRdb ran MiXCR on the multiplex PCR reads. The table has about 330,000 distinct CDR3 sequences, 65% seen once. Sequenced: peripheral blood. These receptors originate from a man aged 35-49 years with primary liver carcinoma and hepatitis B virus infection.

A remark on this clonotype: No conserved phenylalanine or tryptophan is present at the end of the CDR3, so a read error is the likely explanation. The V gene is TRBV11-2, the J gene TRBJ2-5; TRBD2 agrees at 13 bases. The CDR3 has 16 residues. Trimming cost V 4 bases and J 5 bases; bases outside gene matches: 7. In germline, CDR1 is SGHAT, CDR2 FQNNGV. The CDR3 nucleotides read TGTGCCAGCAGCTCCGGGACTAGCGGGGCAGGGGAGACCCAGTACTCC. Protein: CASSSGTSGAGETQYS.

With regard to this clonotype: This is likely a read error, given that the CDR3 carries no conserved phenylalanine or tryptophan at its end. This chain uses TRBV11-2 with TRBJ2-7, with a possible D match to TRBD2 (5 bases). CDR3 length: 16 amino acids. The germline V and J ends were trimmed by 4 bases and 3 bases, with 19 bases remaining between them. The germline gives CDR1 SGHAT, CDR2 FQNNGV. CDR3 protein: CASSSLAVYGFYEQYY. The CDR3 DNA sequence: TGTGCCAGCAGCTCCCTAGCCGTATATGGGTTCTACGAGCAGTACTAC.

A remark on this clonotype: The CDR3 does not close with the conserved phenylalanine or tryptophan, likely indicating a read error. The CDR3 nucleotides are TGTGCCAGCAGTTACCTTAATAGCGGGAGCCCCTACGAGCAGTACTTA. It encodes CASSYLNSGSPYEQYL. The chain couples TRBV6-6 to TRBJ2-7; 9 nucleotides agree with TRBD2. Looked up from germline, CDR1 is MNHNY and CDR2 is SVGAGI (reference sequence). V dropped 2 bases and J dropped 2; count of bases not matched to a gene: 7. The length of the CDR3 is 16 residues.

Turning to this clonotype: A read error may be the cause here, since a much bigger clone is one base away. The chain is built from TRBV12-3 or TRBV12-4 and TRBJ2-6; D might be TRBD1 or TRBD2, each matching 5 bases. CDR3 size: 14 residues. CDR3 coding DNA: TGTGCCAGCAGACGGGGCTCTGGGGTCAACGTCCTGACTTTC. Translation: CASRRGSGVNVLTF.

In the case of this clonotype: The conserved phenylalanine or tryptophan is not found at the CDR3 terminus, so this likely reflects a read error. The chain carries TRBV11-2 and TRBJ1-2; D not certain. The CDR3 covers 12 residues. Germline lookup yields CDR1 SGHAT and CDR2 FQNNGV. The chain's CDR3 is CASSSQDYGYTL. CDR3 nucleotide sequence: TGTGCCAGCAGCTCCCAAGACTATGGTTACACCTTA.

The table lists this clonotype with many counts. V and J are TRBV29-1 and TRBJ2-3; 7 nucleotides agree with TRBD1. J lost 1 base, V lost 4 bases, and 14 bases had no gene match. The germline V gene encodes CDR1 SQVTM and CDR2 ANQGSEA. CDR3 size: 17 residues. The CDR3 here is CSVASHRDTGGTDTQYF. The CDR3 nucleotides are TGCAGCGTTGCCTCCCACCGGGACACAGGGGGCACAGATACGCAGTATTTT.

A remark on this clonotype: At one of its ends the junction is not consistent with the germline gene, which may arise from a read error. The CDR3 is CASNLRGSFTGAFF. CDR3 in DNA: TGTGCCAGCAATCTCAGGGGGAGTTTCACTGGAGCTTTCTTT. The rearrangement links TRBV6-5 to TRBJ1-1; 7 bases match TRBD1. The CDR3 is 14 amino acids. The V gene's germline CDR1 is MNHEY and CDR2 SVGAGI.

About this clonotype: At one boundary the junction diverges from the germline segment, which might be a read error. V usage is TRBV11-2 and J usage is TRBJ2-5, with D hard to call. The CDR3 loop spans 12 amino acids. The germline V gene has CDR1 SGHAT and CDR2 FQNNGV. CDR3 sequence reads: CPSSLDQKTQYF. CDR3 nucleotide sequence: TGTCCCAGCAGCTTGGACCAAAAGACCCAGTACTTC.

Details on this clonotype: A read error is possible here, since a much larger clone lies one base away. The V call is TRBV4-3, the J call TRBJ2-7; the D is unclear. Trimming removed 0 bases from V and 7 bases from J, with 10 bases in between. CDR1 and CDR2 from the germline V gene are LGHNA and YSLEER. The CDR3 is made up of 13 amino acids. CDR3 loop: CASSQDPFREQYF. The CDR3 region has the DNA TGCGCCAGCAGCCAAGATCCTTTCAGGGAGCAGTACTTC.

V is TRBV6-5 and J is TRBJ1-6; no clear D gene. This CDR3 contains 15 residues. Trimming left V 6 bases short and J 7 bases short, with 16 bases between. In germline, CDR1 is MNHEY, CDR2 SVGAGI. The CDR3 protein is CASSECGMENSPLHF. CDR3 nucleotide sequence: TGTGCCAGCAGCGAGTGCGGAATGGAGAATTCACCCCTCCACTTT.

This clonotype was seen ten or more times. The chain couples TRBV11-2 to TRBJ1-2; possibly TRBD1 for D (6 bases). The V gene's germline CDR1 is SGHAT and CDR2 FQNNGV. The CDR3 sequence is 13 residues long. With 5 bases removed from V and 6 bases from J, the gap between germline ends came to 13 bases. The CDR3, as DNA: TGTGCCAGCAGCCCCCGGGGGGCCCATGGCTACACCTTC. Protein sequence: CASSPRGAHGYTF.

As regards this clonotype: A much larger clone differs from this one at a single base, so this may be a read error. The gene calls are TRBV5-4 and TRBJ2-5; tentative D call: TRBD1 (5 bases). Per the germline V gene, CDR1 is SGHNT and CDR2 is YYREEE (reference sequence). Trimming cost V 6 bases and J 3 bases, with 15 bases left between them. The CDR3 length is 14 residues. DNA for the CDR3: TGTGCCAGCAACCCCAAAGGGGTGGAAGAGACCCAGTACTTC. Residues: CASNPKGVEETQYF.

About this clonotype: At one boundary the junction diverges from the germline segment, which might be a read error. The V and J genes are TRBV6-2 or TRBV6-3 and TRBJ2-7; 12 bases agree with TRBD2. Germline V lookup: CDR1 MNHEY, CDR2 SVGEGT. CDR3 length: 15 amino acids. In DNA, the CDR3 is TGCGCCAGCAGACGCGTGACTAGCGGGAGCTACGAGCAGTACTTC. Amino acids: CASRRVTSGSYEQYF.

The genes are TRBV6-5 and TRBJ2-7, with 9 nucleotides matching TRBD1. The V gene end was trimmed by 10 bases and the J gene end by 3 bases; junction bases not matched to a gene: 7. The CDR3 has 13 amino acids. Germline V gives CDR1 MNHEY, CDR2 SVGAGI. CDR3 loop: CANSYRGHYEQYF. In DNA form, the CDR3 reads TGTGCCAACTCTTACAGGGGGCACTACGAGCAGTACTTC.

There are many counts of this clonotype. The chain carries TRBV29-1 and TRBJ2-7; possibly TRBD2 for D (6 bases). V was pared by 6 bases and J by 0 bases, with 9 bases between. Per the germline V gene, CDR1 is SQVTM and CDR2 is ANQGSEA. This CDR3 contains 12 residues. CDR3 sequence reads: CSVGLTSYEQYF. The CDR3 DNA sequence: TGCAGCGTGGGACTTACCTCCTACGAGCAGTACTTC.

A remark on this clonotype: A read error may be the cause here, since a much bigger clone is one base away. V and J are TRBV12-3 or TRBV12-4 and TRBJ1-1; D uncertain. CDR3 length: 13 residues. CDR3 protein: CASSLTENTGAFF. DNA for the CDR3: TGTGCCAGCAGTTTAACGGAGAACACTGGAGCTTTCTTT.

CDR3 protein: CNSSPQGAGTHTDTQYF. CDR3 sequence (DNA): TGTAACAGCAGCCCCCAGGGGGCGGGAACACACACAGATACGCAGTATTTT. V and J are TRBV28 and TRBJ2-3, with TRBD1 matching 8 bases. CDR1 MDHEN and CDR2 SYDVKM come from the germline V gene. The CDR3 consists of 17 residues.

CDR3 nucleotides: TGTGCCAGCAGCTTAGGAGAAGGGGCCCAGTACTTC. It specifies CASSLGEGAQYF. The V and J genes are TRBV7-2 and TRBJ2-5, with a weak D call TRBD1 (5 bases). The CDR3 runs to 12 residues. Germline CDR1 is SGHTA and CDR2 is FQGNSA. Trimming shortened V by 1 base and J by 9 bases, and 9 bases separated the two germline ends.

The V call is TRBV14, the J call TRBJ2-5, with D maybe TRBD1 (6 bases). V was clipped by 4 bases and J by 5 bases, with 14 bases between them. Germline lookup yields CDR1 SGHDN and CDR2 FVKESK. CDR3 length: 14 residues. CDR3 in amino acids: CASSRDTERETQYF. The CDR3 DNA is TGTGCCAGCAGCCGGGACACAGAAAGGGAGACCCAGTACTTC.

There are many counts of this clonotype. V gene TRBV11-3 combines with J gene TRBJ2-1; 7 positions match TRBD1. The V segment lost 4 bases and the J segment 14 bases; nucleotides outside the gene matches: 8. CDR1 is SGHNT, CDR2 YENEEA, per germline. This CDR3 has 12 amino acids. In nucleotides, the CDR3 is TGTGCCAGCAGCTCACGGGACAGCGGAAAGTTCTTC. This sequence encodes CASSSRDSGKFF.

This clonotype was detected ten times or more. The chain joins TRBV6-2 or TRBV6-3 to TRBJ1-2; 8 bases map to TRBD1. Germline CDR1 is MNHEY and CDR2 is SVGEGT. This CDR3 region has 13 residues. The V and J ends lost 10 bases and 1 base, in that order; junction bases with no gene match: 5. The CDR3 loop is CATADRDNYGYTF. The CDR3 DNA follows: TGTGCCACGGCGGACAGGGATAACTATGGCTACACCTTC.

As to this clonotype: One base away lies a much larger clone, so this may be a sequencing read error. The chain employs TRBV29-1 and TRBJ2-5, with a tentative D call TRBD1 (5 bases). The CDR3 loop spans 12 amino acids. V lost 6 bases, J lost 1 base, and 9 bases lay in between. Germline V gene sequence: CDR1 SQVTM, CDR2 ANQGSEA. The CDR3 nucleotides read TGCAGCGTCGGACATGGCCAAGAGACCCAGTACTTC. Translated, it gives CSVGHGQETQYF.

As concerns this clonotype: Germline is not matched at one junction end, which may reflect a read error. This chain links TRBV11-1 with TRBJ2-1; possible D gene TRBD1, 7 bases. The CDR3 consists of 16 residues. CDR1 is SGHAT, CDR2 FQDESV, per germline (reference sequence). Here the CDR3 reads CASSLAERTGGNEQFF. CDR3 DNA: TGTGCTAGCAGCTTAGCGGAAAGGACAGGAGGGAATGAGCAGTTCTTC.

This chain links TRBV12-3 or TRBV12-4 with TRBJ2-2; no reliable D call. Trimming pared 6 bases from V and 3 bases from J, leaving 14 bases between. The CDR3 consists of 15 residues. CDR3: CASRPCGWDTGELFF. The DNA for the CDR3 is TGTGCCAGCAGGCCGTGTGGTTGGGACACCGGGGAGCTGTTTTTT.

The rearrangement links TRBV11-2 to TRBJ1-3; a weak D match, TRBD1 (5 bases). Germline V gives CDR1 SGHAT, CDR2 FQNNGV. Deletions cut 5 bases from V and 4 bases from J, with 30 bases between. This CDR3 spans 20 amino acids. The chain's CDR3 is CASSRIPHKKTVTFGNTIYF. DNA for the CDR3: TGTGCCAGCAGCCGAATTCCACACAAAAAGACAGTGACCTTCGGAAACACCATATATTTT.

Turning to this clonotype: A much larger clonotype is one base distant, so this may be a read error. The chain uses TRBV29-1 and TRBJ2-3; 7 bases align to TRBD1. In germline, CDR1 is SQVTM, CDR2 ANQGSEA. The CDR3 contains 14 residues. V shed 3 bases and J 4 bases; nucleotides not matched to a gene: 7. CDR3 residues: CSVDETGFPDTQYF. The CDR3 coding sequence is TGCAGCGTTGATGAGACAGGGTTCCCAGATACGCAGTATTTT.